The T cell receptor (beta chain) under discussion was sequenced for a study of blood T cell repertoires in COVID-19. TCRdb's copy holds only in-frame clones and misses some; the assay was immunoSEQ multiplex PCR. This sample has over 30,000 clones, with roughly 91% found just once. The clonotype originates from a man between 65 and 79 years old with active or convalescent COVID-19. Sequenced input: peripheral blood.

CDR3: CSVDRVTEAFF. CDR3 coding DNA: TGCAGCGTTGACAGGGTCACTGAAGCTTTCTTT. V is TRBV29-1 and J is TRBJ1-1; possible D gene TRBD1, 5 bases. Germline V lookup: CDR1 SQVTM, CDR2 ANQGSEA. This CDR3 has 11 amino acids. Trimming removed 3 bases at V and 4 bases at J, with 6 bases between.